A selection of T cell receptor beta chains follows, all from one sample in a study of blood T cell repertoires in COVID-19. Some clones are missing from TCRdb's copy, which holds only in-frame ones; the method was immunoSEQ multiplex PCR. This repertoire shows about 99,000 clones, 89% found once; its top ten account for approximately 3.4%. What was sequenced was peripheral blood. The source is a woman in her sixties or seventies with acute or convalescent COVID-19. CDR3s leave out the opening cysteine and the closing phenylalanine or tryptophan. Fields, in order: clone size, J gene, V gene, CDR3 protein. Clone size is given for some rows only: seen once, a few or many times, or a class if the clone is expanded.

NA TRBJ2-3 TRBV2 ASSERGYTDTQY
few TRBJ1-1 TRBV29-1 SVGRTGRTEAF
NA TRBJ1-3 TRBV15 ATSRDRGMGNTIY
NA TRBJ2-1 TRBV2 ASSGAGGGEQF
few TRBJ2-2 TRBV3-1/TRBV3-2 ASSRRGLGTGELF
NA TRBJ1-1 TRBV5-1 ASSSHGPRGTEAF
NA TRBJ1-5 TRBV7-9 ASSSDTVVNQPQH
once TRBJ2-5 TRBV5-1 ASSAGSSRETQY
once TRBJ2-5 TRBV5-1 ASSPRTDQETQY
NA TRBJ1-1 TRBV5-4 ASSRGLGTEAF
once TRBJ2-1 TRBV18 ASSLSGSNEQF
NA TRBJ1-6 TRBV5-8 ASSLYRTGGSPLH
NA TRBJ1-5 TRBV6-5 ASSSRGYSNQPQH
NA TRBJ2-1 TRBV6-5 ASGGQGINNEQF
NA TRBJ1-1 TRBV9 ASSVVGADTEAF
NA TRBJ1-1 TRBV2 ASTEDRGNTEAF
NA TRBJ1-6 TRBV5-1 ASSLNRRDRDNSPLH
NA TRBJ1-4 TRBV24-1 ATSEGGGTDEKLF
NA TRBJ1-6 TRBV7-9 ASSSGGTGRSPLH
NA TRBJ2-5 TRBV14 ASSRLAGSRTQY
NA TRBJ2-5 TRBV28 ASSLAGGGETQY
NA TRBJ1-1 TRBV4-1 ASSQERVPNTEAF
NA TRBJ1-5 TRBV15 ATSSRRYHQPQH
NA TRBJ2-1 TRBV5-1 ASSLFLAGGTGQF
NA TRBJ1-1 TRBV19 ASSIIGGELNEAF
NA TRBJ1-6 TRBV27 ASSLGQVNSPLH
NA TRBJ1-1 TRBV11-2 ASSSTGLEAF
once TRBJ2-1 TRBV7-9 ASRTGSTYGGDNNEQF
NA TRBJ2-5 TRBV10-1 ASSGGSGSGETQY
NA TRBJ2-1 TRBV18 ASSPLGGSYNEQF
few TRBJ1-1 TRBV28 ASTSTGQGNTEAF
NA TRBJ2-1 TRBV6-5 ASHPGIQEQF
NA TRBJ1-2 TRBV6-5 ASVATGGTYGYT
NA TRBJ1-2 TRBV6-5 ASTLTGGARGYT
NA TRBJ1-2 TRBV5-1 ASSLGQGVYGYT
NA TRBJ2-2 TRBV5-1 ASRYPTGINTGELF
NA TRBJ1-5 TRBV28 ASSFPQDRLGNQPQH
once TRBJ2-5 TRBV11-2 ASSSYETQY
NA TRBJ1-6 TRBV3-1/TRBV3-2 ASSQTGRGSYNSPLH
NA TRBJ2-2 TRBV10-3 AIRETLAGGGTGELF
once TRBJ2-1 TRBV9 ASSALAGYKGEQF